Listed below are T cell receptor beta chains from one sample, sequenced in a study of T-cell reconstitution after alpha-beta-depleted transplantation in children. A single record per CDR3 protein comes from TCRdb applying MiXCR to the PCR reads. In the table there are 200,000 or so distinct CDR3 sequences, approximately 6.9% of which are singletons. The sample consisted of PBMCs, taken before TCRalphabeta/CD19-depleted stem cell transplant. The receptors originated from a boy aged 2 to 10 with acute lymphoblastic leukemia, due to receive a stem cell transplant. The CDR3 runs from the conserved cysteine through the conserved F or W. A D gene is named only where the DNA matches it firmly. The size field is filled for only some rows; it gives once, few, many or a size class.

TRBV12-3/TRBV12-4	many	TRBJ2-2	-	TGTGCCAGCAGTTTAGTCAGCAACACCGGGGAGCTGTTTTTT	CASSLVSNTGELFF
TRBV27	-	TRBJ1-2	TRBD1	TGTGCCAGCAAGGACAGGGAGAGATATGGCTACACCTTC	CASKDRERYGYTF
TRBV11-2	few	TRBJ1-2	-	TGTGCCAGCAGCCCAACAACTACACCTTTTGCTAACTATGGCTACACCTTC	CASSPTTTPFANYGYTF
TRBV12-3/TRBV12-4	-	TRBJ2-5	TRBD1	TGTGCCAGCACCTTGGACAGGGCCCAACCCCAGTACTTC	CASTLDRAQPQYF
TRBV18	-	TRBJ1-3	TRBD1	TGTGCCAGCTCACCGGACAGGGCAGGAAACACCATATATTTT	CASSPDRAGNTIYF
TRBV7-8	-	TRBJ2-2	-	TGTGCCAGCAGCTTCTGGACAGAGAACACCGGGGAGCTGTTTTTT	CASSFWTENTGELFF
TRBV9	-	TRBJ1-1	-	TGTGCCAGCAGCGTAGATACGGGGGTGATGTCTGAAGCTTTCTTT	CASSVDTGVMSEAFF
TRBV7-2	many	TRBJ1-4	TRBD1	TGTGCCAGCACCATCCAGGAAGACAGGGAAGGAGATGAAAAACTGTTTTTT	CASTIQEDREGDEKLFF
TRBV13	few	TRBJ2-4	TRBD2	TGTGCCAGCAGCGCACGGACTAGGTCTGAGGCCAAAAACATTCAGTACTTC	CASSARTRSEAKNIQYF
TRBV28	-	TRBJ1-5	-	TGTGCCAGCAGTCTGACAGACAATCAGCCCCAGCATTTT	CASSLTDNQPQHF
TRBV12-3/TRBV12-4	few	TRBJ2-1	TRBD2	TGTGCCAGCAGCCATACTAGCGGGAGGTCATACAATGAGCAGTTCTTC	CASSHTSGRSYNEQFF
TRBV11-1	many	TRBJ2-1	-	TGTGCCAGCAGCGTTGGACTCTTAATTTTCCCCGCACTCTCCTACAATGAGCAGTTCTTC	CASSVGLLIFPALSYNEQFF
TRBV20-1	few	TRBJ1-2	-	TGCGGCCCCGGGACGGGGAACTATGGCTACACCTTC	CGPGTGNYGYTF
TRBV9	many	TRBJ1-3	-	TGTGCCAGCAGCGCAAGACAGGACCGAGGAAACACCATATATTTT	CASSARQDRGNTIYF
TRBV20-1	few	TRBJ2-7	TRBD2	TGCAGTGCAACGAATCTAGCGGGGACCTACGAGCAGTACTTC	CSATNLAGTYEQYF
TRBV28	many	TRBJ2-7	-	TGTGCCAGCAGTTCGGGGTGGCACGAGCAGTACTTC	CASSSGWHEQYF
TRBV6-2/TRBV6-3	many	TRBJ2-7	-	TGTGCCAGCAGAACGGGACTCCTAAGCTCCTACGAGCAGTACTTC	CASRTGLLSSYEQYF
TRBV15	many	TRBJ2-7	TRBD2	TGTGCCACCAGCACCTCCGGGACTAGTTACGAGCAGTACTTC	CATSTSGTSYEQYF
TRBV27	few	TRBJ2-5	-	TGTGCCAGCAGTTCCAGGTTGGGGCAAGAGACCCAGTACTTC	CASSSRLGQETQYF
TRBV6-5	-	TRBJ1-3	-	TGTGCCAGCAGTTCGGAGCAAGTCTCTGGAAACACCATATATTTT	CASSSEQVSGNTIYF
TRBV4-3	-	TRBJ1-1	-	TGCGCCAGCAGCCAAACCCAAGAAATCACTGAAGCTTTCTTT	CASSQTQEITEAFF
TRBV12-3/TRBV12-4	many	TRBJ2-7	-	TGTGCCAGCAGTTTATGGGACGGGTACGAGCAGTACTTC	CASSLWDGYEQYF
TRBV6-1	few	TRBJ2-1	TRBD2	TGTGCCAGCCAAGGGCTAGCGGGAGTAACCTACAATGAGCAGTTCTTC	CASQGLAGVTYNEQFF
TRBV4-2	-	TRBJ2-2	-	TGTGCCATGGGCCCCTGGCGGGTAATCGGGGAGCTGTTTTTT	CAMGPWRVIGELFF
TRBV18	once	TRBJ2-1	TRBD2	TGTGCCAGCTCACCACCGGGACTAGCGGCAAATGAGCAGTTCTTC	CASSPPGLAANEQFF
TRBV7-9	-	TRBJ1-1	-	TGTGCCAGCAGCGCCGGCGAGGGGCCTGAAGCTTTCTTT	CASSAGEGPEAFF
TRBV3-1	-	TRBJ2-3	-	TGTGCCAGCAGCCACGCGCTGGGCACAGATACGCAGTATTTT	CASSHALGTDTQYF
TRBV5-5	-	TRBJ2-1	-	TGTGCCAGCAGCTTTTGGGTCGCGGGACTGGACAATGAGCAGTTCTTC	CASSFWVAGLDNEQFF
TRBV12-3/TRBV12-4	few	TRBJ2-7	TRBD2	TGTGCCAGCAGTTGGACTAGCGGGGCCTCCTACGAGCAGTACTTC	CASSWTSGASYEQYF
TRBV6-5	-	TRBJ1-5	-	TGTGCCAGCAGCTACTCCTTGGACGGTAGCCATCAGCCCCAGCATTTT	CASSYSLDGSHQPQHF
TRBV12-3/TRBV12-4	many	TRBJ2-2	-	TGTGCCAGCAGTTTTAGATTAATCTCGGGCGGGGAGCTGTTTTTT	CASSFRLISGGELFF
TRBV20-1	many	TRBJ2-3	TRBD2	TGCAGTGCTAGAGGGACTAGCGGGGCAGATACGCAGTATTTT	CSARGTSGADTQYF
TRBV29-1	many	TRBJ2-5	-	TGCAGCGTTGAGAGCCTCGGAGAGACCCAGTACTTC	CSVESLGETQYF
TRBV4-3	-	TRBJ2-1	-	TGCGCCAGCAGCCAAGATCCCGGGGAGAGTGAGCAGTTCTTC	CASSQDPGESEQFF
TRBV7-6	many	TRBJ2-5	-	TGTGCCAGCAGCTTAGCGCTCCGGGATTCAGAGACCCAGTACTTC	CASSLALRDSETQYF
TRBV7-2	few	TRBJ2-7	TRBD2	TGTGCCAGCAGCTATAAAGGGGGGACTAGCGGAAACTACGAGCAGTACTTC	CASSYKGGTSGNYEQYF
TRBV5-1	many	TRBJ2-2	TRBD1	TGCGCCAGCAGCTTGCTGGGACAGACAAACACCGGGGAGCTGTTTTTT	CASSLLGQTNTGELFF
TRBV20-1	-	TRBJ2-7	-	TGCAGTGCTATAGAACAAATTTTCTCCTACGAGCAGTACTTC	CSAIEQIFSYEQYF
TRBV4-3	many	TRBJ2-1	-	TGCGCCAGCAGCCAAGTACAGGGAGGTGAGCAGTTCTTC	CASSQVQGGEQFF
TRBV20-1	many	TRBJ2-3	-	TGCAGCTCGAGGGGACTCGACACAGATACGCAGTATTTT	CSSRGLDTDTQYF
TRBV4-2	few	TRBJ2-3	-	TGTGCCAGCAGCTCTGTGGGGGGGCTGACAGATACGCAGTATTTT	CASSSVGGLTDTQYF
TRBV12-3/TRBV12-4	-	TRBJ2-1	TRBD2	TGTGCCAGCAGTTTCGGCGGGGGGGGCGATGAGCAGTTCTTC	CASSFGGGGDEQFF